The present TCR beta chain was sequenced within a study of cytomegalovirus exposure and HLA in healthy donors. The study, taken as a whole, reports: A cluster of highly shared sequence variants was likely a sequencing artifact. Immune exposure data for these donors was limited to CMV serostatus. A few chains linked to CMV were shown in vitro to be specific for CMV antigens. Rare sequences made up most TCRs, while some public TCRs were found in many donors.

CDR1 and CDR2 (germline): SQVTM, ANQGSEA. This CDR3 is 12 amino acids long. Germline trimming cut 6 bases from V and 2 bases from J; bases unmatched to any gene: 2. The PCR made use of 60 Vbeta and 13 Jbeta primers. Only in-frame clones appear in the TCRdb table, and some are missing; sequencing was by immunoSEQ multiplex PCR. The sample lists more than 150,000 clones, around 80% occurring once. As to this clone: The antigen remains unidentified.

Sequencing input: PBMCs. The V and J genes are TRBV29-1 and TRBJ2-7; 9 positions match TRBD1. The TCR comes from a male donor in good health and CMV-seronegative. CDR3 nucleotides: TGCAGCGTAAGGACAGGGGCCTACGAGCAGTACTTC. The encoded protein is CSVRTGAYEQYF.